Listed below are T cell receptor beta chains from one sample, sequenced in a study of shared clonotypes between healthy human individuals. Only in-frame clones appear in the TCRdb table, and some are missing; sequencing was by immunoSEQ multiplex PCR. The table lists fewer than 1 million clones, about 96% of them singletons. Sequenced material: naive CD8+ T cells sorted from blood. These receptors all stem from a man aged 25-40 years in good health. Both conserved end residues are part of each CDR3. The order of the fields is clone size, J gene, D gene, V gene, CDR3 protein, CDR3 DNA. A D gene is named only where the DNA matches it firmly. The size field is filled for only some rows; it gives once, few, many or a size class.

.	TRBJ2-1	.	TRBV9	CASSRSGDNEQFF	TGTGCCAGCAGCCGCTCAGGTGACAATGAGCAGTTCTTC
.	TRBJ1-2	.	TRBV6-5	CASSYSNGGIYGYTF	TGTGCCAGCAGTTACTCGAACGGGGGAATCTATGGCTACACCTTC
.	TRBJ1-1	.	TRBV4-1	CASSQDSGHTEAFF	TGCGCCAGCAGCCAAGATTCGGGACACACTGAAGCTTTCTTT
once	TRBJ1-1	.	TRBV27	CASSSHTGENTEAFF	TGTGCCAGCAGTTCCCACACCGGGGAGAACACTGAAGCTTTCTTT
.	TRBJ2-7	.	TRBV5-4	CASSNSDYSYEQYF	TGTGCCAGCAGCAATAGCGACTACTCCTACGAGCAGTACTTC
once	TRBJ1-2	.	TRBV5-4	CASSLTEGDYGYTF	TGTGCCAGCAGCTTAACGGAGGGGGATTATGGCTACACCTTC
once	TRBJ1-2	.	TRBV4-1	CASSQVTLAHGYTF	TGCGCCAGCAGCCAAGTAACCCTTGCTCATGGCTACACCTTC
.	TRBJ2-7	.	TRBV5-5	CASGQKYEQYF	TGTGCCAGCGGGCAGAAATACGAGCAGTACTTC
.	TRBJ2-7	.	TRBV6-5	CASSYAEAYEQYF	TGTGCCAGCAGTTACGCCGAGGCCTACGAGCAGTACTTC
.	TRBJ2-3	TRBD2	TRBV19	CASSIAREGLATQYF	TGTGCCAGTAGTATAGCCCGGGAGGGCCTTGCTACGCAGTATTTT
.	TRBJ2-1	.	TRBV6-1	CASSEWTYNEQFF	TGTGCCAGCAGTGAATGGACTTACAATGAGCAGTTCTTC
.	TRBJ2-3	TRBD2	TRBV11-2	CASSTWTSGTRYTQYF	TGTGCCAGCAGCACCTGGACTAGCGGGACCCGCTATACGCAGTATTTT
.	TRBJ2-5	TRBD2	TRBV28	CASSFGLAETQYF	TGTGCCAGCAGTTTTGGACTAGCAGAGACCCAGTACTTC
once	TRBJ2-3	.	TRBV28	CASSSQLLSVNTDTQYF	TGTGCCAGCAGTTCCCAATTACTCTCGGTAAACACAGATACGCAGTATTTT
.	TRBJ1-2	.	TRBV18	CASSPSAAPNYGYTF	TGTGCCAGCTCACCATCCGCAGCTCCTAACTATGGCTACACCTTC
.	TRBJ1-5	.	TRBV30	CAWNEGTSQPQHF	TGTGCCTGGAACGAGGGGACTAGTCAGCCCCAGCATTTT
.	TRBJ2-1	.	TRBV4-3	CASSSKVSDYNEQFF	TGCGCCAGCAGCTCAAAGGTGTCGGACTACAATGAGCAGTTCTTC
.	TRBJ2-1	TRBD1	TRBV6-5	CASSYGTGNNEQFF	TGTGCCAGCAGTTACGGGACAGGCAACAATGAGCAGTTCTTC
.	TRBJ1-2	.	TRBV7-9	CASSTAVRYGYTF	TGTGCCAGCAGCACGGCCGTTCGCTATGGCTACACCTTC
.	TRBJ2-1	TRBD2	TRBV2	CASSDESGRSNEQFF	TGTGCCAGCAGTGATGAGAGCGGGAGATCCAATGAGCAGTTCTTC